The clone carrying this T cell receptor (beta chain) was detected many times. Its antigen is unidentified. Using RNA template, CDR3s of TCR alpha and beta were amplified with iRepertoire arm-PCR. TCRdb reprocessed the multiplex PCR reads with MiXCR, giving one entry per CDR3 protein. The table shows more than 95,000 distinct CDR3 sequences, with approximately 28% occurring only once. The sample belongs to a study of glioma-infiltrating T cells. Study-wide findings and caveats: Tissue and blood shared very few CDR3 sequences. Non-neoplastic patients had below-expected tissue-blood divergence, while all gliomas exceeded expectation.

This CDR3 contains 15 residues. V lost 3 bases and J 6 bases, leaving 17 bases between the germline ends. Germline values: CDR1 MNHEY, CDR2 SMNVEV (reference sequence). Input material: glioma tissue, nonneoplastic brain tissue, or PBMCs (not recorded which). The chain uses TRBV27 and TRBJ2-5, with D perhaps matching TRBD2 (5 bases). This clonotype was obtained from a human donor with low-grade glioma or glioblastoma, undergoing nonglioma brain surgery, or in good health (not recorded which). The CDR3 is CASSLSEGGWQTQYF. CDR3 coding DNA: TGTGCCAGCAGTTTGAGCGAGGGCGGGTGGCAGACCCAGTACTTC.